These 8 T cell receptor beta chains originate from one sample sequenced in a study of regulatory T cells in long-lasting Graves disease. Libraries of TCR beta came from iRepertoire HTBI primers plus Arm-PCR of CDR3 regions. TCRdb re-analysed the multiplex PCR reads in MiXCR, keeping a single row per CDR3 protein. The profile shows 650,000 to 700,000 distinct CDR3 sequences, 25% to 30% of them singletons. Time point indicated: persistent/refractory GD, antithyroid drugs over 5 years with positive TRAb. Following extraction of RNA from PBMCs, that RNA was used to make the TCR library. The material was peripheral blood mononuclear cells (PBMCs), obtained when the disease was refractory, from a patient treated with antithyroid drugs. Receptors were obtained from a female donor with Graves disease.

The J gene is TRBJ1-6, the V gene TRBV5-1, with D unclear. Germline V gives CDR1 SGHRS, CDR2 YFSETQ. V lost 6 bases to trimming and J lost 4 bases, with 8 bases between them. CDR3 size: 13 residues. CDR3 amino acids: CASMLDYNSPLHF. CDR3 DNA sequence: TGCGCCAGCATGTTGGATTATAATTCACCCCTCCACTTT.

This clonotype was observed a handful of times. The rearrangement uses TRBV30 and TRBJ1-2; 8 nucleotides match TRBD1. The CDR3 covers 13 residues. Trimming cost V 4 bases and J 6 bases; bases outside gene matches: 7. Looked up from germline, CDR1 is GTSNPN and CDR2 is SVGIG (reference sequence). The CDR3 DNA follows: TGTGCCTGGAATAAAGGACAGGGCGATGGCTACACCTTC. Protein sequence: CAWNKGQGDGYTF.

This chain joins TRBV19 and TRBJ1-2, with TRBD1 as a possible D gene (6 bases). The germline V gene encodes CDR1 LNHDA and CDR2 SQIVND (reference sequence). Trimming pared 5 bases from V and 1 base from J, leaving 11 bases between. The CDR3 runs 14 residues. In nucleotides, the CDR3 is TGTGCCAGTAGTCCCCGACAGGTTAACTATGGCTACACCTTC. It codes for CASSPRQVNYGYTF.

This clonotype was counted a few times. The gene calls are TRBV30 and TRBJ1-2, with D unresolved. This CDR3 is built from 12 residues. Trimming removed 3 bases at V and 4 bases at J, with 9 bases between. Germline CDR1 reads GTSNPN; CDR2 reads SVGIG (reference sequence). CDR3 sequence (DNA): TGTGCCTGGAGGGATCGTGGCTATGGCTACACCTTC. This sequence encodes CAWRDRGYGYTF.

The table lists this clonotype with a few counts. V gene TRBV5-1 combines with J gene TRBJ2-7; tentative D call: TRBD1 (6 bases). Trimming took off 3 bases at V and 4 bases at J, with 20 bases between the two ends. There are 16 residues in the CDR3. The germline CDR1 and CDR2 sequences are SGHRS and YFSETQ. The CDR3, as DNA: TGCGCCAGCAGCTCGCCCGAGGGGGACATAGTATACGAGCAGTACTTC. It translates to CASSSPEGDIVYEQYF.

CDR3 protein: CASSPSRGRVAGNEQYF. As DNA, the CDR3 is TGTGCCAGCAGCCCTTCGCGAGGTCGGGTAGCGGGGAACGAGCAGTACTTC. The genes are TRBV7-2 and TRBJ2-7; TRBD2 matches 8 bases. Germline values: CDR1 SGHTA, CDR2 FQGNSA. V trimming: 5 bases; J trimming: 5 bases; junction bases outside the gene matches: 17. This CDR3 spans 17 amino acids. The variable domain in full, with the rest retrieved from reference TRBV7-2 and TRBJ2-7, is GAGVSQSPSNKVTEKGKDVELRCDPISGHTALYWYRQSLGQGLEFLIYFQGNSAPDKSGLPSDRFSAERTGGSVSTLTIQRTQQEDSAVYLCASSPSRGRVAGNEQYFGPGTRLTVT.

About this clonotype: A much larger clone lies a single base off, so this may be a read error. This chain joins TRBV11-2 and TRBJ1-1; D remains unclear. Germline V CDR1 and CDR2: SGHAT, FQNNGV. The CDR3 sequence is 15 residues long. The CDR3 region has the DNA TGTGCCAGCAGCGCCCGGACGGTAACAAACACTGAAGCTTCCTTT. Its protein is CASSARTVTNTEASF.

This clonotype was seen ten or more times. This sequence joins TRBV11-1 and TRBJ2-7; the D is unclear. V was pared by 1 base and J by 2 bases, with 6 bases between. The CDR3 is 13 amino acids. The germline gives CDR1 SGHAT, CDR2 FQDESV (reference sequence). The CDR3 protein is CASSLGLTYEQYF. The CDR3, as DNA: TGTGCCAGCAGCTTAGGGCTAACCTACGAGCAGTACTTC.